This T cell receptor beta chain was sequenced in a study of a mutant IDH1 vaccine in newly diagnosed glioma. Study as a whole: Vaccination was launched 4-6 weeks after radiotherapy alone, or with temozolomide cycles.

The CDR3 is 15 amino acids. Trimming shortened V by 3 bases and J by 2 bases, and 14 bases separated the two germline ends. Germline V gene data show CDR1 as WNHNN and CDR2 as SYGVQD (reference sequence). Some clones are missing from TCRdb's copy, which holds only in-frame ones; the method was immunoSEQ multiplex PCR. The sample has 110,000 or so clones, roughly 90% seen once. Details on this clone: The antigen is unknown.

Sample time point: week 11, during vaccination. One vaccine dose held 300 ug of mutant IDH1 20-mer peptide and came with topical imiquimod. The sample here was PBMCs, taken from a glioma patient whose treatment included an IDH1 peptide vaccine. The rearrangement joins TRBV10-1 to TRBJ2-7; D not certain. The TCR sequence derives from a woman aged 45 to 65 with glioma. The CDR3 region has the DNA TGCGCCAGCAGTGAAGGTGGCAGGCACCCCTACGAGCAGTACTTC. Translated: CASSEGGRHPYEQYF.